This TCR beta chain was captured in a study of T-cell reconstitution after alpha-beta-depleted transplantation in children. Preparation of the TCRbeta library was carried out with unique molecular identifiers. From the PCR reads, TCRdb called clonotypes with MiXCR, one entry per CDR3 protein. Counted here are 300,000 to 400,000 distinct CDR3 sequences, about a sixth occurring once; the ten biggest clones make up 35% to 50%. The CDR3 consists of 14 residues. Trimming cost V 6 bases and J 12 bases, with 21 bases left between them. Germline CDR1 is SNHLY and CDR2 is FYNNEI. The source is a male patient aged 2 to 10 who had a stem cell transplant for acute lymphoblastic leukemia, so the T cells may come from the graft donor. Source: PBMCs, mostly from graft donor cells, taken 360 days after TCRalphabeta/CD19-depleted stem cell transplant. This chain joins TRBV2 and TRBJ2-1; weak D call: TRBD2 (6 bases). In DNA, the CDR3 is TGTGCCAGCAGGGTGGAGGGGCATGGGGTCTTGCAGTTCTTC. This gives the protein CASRVEGHGVLQFF.